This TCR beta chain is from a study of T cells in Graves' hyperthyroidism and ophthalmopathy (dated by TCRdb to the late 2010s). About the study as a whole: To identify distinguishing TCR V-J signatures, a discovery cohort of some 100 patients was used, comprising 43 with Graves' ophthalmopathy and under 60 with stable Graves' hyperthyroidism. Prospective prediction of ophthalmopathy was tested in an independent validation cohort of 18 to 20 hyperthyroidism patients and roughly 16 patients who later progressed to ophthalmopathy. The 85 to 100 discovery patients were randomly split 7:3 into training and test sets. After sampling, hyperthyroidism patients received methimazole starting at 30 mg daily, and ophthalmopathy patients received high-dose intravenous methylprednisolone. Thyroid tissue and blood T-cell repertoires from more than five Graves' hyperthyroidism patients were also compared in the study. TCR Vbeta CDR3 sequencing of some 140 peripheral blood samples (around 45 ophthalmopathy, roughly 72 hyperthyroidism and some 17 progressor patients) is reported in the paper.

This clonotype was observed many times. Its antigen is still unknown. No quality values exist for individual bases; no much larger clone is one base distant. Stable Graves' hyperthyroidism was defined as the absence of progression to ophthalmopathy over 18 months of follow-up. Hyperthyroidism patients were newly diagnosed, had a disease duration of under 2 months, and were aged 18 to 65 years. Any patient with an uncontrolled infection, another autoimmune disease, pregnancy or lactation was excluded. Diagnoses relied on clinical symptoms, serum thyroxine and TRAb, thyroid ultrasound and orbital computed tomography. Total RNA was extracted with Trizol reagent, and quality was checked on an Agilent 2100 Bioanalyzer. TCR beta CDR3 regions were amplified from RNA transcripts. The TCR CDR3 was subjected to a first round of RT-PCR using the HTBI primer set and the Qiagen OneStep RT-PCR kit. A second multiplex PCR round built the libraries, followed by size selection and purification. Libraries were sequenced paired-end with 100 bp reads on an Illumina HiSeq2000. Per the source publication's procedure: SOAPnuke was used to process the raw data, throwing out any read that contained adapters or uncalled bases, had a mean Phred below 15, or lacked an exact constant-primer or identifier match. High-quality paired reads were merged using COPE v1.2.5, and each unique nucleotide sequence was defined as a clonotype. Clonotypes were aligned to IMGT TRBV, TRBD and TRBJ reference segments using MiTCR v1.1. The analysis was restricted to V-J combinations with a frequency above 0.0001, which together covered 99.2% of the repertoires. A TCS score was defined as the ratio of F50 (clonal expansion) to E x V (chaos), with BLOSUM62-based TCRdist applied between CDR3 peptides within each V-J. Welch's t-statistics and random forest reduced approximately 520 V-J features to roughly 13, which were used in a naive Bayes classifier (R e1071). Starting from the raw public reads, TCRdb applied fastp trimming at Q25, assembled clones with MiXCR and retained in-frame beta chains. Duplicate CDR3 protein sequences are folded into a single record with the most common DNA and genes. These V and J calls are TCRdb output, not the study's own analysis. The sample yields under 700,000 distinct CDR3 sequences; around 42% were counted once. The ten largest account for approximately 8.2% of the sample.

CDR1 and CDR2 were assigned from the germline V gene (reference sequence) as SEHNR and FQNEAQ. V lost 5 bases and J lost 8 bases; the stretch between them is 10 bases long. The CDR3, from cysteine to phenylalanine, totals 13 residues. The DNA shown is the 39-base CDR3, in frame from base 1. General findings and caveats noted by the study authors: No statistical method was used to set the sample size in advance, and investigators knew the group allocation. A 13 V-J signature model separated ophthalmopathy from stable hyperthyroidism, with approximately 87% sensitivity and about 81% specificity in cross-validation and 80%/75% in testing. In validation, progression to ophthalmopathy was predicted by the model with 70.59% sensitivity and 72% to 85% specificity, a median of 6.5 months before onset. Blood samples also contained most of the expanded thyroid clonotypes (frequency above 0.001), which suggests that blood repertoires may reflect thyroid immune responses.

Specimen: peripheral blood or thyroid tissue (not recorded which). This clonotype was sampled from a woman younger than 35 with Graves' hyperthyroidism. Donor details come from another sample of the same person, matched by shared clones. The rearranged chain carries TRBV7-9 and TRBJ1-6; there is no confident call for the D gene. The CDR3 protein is CASSREFDSPLHF. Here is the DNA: TGTGCCAGCAGCCGAGAGTTCGATTCACCCCTCCACTTT.